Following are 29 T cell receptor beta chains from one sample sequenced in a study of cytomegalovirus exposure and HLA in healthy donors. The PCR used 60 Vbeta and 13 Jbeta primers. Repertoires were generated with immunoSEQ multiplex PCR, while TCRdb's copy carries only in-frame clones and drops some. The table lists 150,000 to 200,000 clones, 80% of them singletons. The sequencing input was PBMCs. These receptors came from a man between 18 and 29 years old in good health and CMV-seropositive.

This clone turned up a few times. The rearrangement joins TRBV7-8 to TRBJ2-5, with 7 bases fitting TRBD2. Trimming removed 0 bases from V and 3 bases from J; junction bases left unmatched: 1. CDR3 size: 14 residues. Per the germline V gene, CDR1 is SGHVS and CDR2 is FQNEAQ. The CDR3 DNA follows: TGTGCCAGCAGCTTAGCTACTAGCGAAGAGACCCAGTACTTC. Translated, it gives CASSLATSEETQYF.

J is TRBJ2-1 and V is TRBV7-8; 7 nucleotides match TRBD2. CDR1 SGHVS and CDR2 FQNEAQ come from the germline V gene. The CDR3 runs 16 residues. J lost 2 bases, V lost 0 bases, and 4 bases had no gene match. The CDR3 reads CASSLALAAPYNEQFF. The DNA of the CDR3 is TGTGCCAGCAGCTTAGCGCTAGCGGCCCCCTACAATGAGCAGTTCTTC.

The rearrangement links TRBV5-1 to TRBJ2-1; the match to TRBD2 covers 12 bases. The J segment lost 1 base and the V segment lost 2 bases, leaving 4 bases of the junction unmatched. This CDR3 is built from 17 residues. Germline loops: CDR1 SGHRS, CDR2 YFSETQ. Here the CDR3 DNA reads TGCGCCAGCAGCTTCCTAGCGGGAGGGACTTCCTACAATGAGCAGTTCTTC. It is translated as CASSFLAGGTSYNEQFF.

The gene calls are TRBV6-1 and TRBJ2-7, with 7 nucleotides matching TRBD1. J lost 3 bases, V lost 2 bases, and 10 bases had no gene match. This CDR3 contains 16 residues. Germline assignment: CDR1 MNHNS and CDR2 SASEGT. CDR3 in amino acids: CASSEIQGGLDYEQYF. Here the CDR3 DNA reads TGTGCCAGCAGTGAAATTCAAGGGGGCTTGGACTACGAGCAGTACTTC.

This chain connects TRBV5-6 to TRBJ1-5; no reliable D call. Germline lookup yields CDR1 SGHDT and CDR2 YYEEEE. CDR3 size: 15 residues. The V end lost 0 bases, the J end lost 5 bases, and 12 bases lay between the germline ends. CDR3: CASSLGTEIYQPQHF. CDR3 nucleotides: TGTGCCAGCAGCTTGGGGACTGAGATTTATCAGCCCCAGCATTTT. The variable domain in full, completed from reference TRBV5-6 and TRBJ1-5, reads DAGVTQSPTHLIKTRGQQVTLRCSPKSGHDTVSWYQQALGQGPQFIFQYYEEEERQRGNFPDRFSGHQFPNYSSELNVNALLLGDSALYLCASSLGTEIYQPQHFGDGTRLSIL.

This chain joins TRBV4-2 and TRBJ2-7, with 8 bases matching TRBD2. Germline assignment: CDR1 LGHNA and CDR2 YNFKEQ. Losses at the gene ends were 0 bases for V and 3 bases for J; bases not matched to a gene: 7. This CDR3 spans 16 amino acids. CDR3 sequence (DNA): TGTGCCAGCAGCCAAGAATATCAGACTAGCGTCTACGAGCAGTACTTC. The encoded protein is CASSQEYQTSVYEQYF.

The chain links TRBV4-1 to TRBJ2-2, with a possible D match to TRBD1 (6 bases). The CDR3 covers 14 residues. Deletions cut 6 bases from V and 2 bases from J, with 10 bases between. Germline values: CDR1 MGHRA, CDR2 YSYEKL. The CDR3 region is CASRMGHNTGELFF. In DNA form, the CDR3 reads TGCGCCAGCAGGATGGGACACAACACCGGGGAGCTGTTTTTT.

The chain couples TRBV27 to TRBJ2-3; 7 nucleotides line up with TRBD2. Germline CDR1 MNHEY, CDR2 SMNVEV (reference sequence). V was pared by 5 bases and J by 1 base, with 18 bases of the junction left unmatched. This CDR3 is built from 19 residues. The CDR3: CASSRTFGPTSKGTDTQYF. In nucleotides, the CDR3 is TGTGCCAGCAGTCGGACTTTCGGGCCGACTAGCAAGGGCACAGATACGCAGTATTTT.

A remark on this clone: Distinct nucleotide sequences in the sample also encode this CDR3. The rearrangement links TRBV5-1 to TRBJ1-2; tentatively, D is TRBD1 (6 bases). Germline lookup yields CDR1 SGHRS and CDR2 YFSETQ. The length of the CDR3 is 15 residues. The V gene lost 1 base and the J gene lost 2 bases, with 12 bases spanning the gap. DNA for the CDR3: TGCGCCAGCAGCTTGCTCGCGGGGGCCAACTATGGCTACACCTTC. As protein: CASSLLAGANYGYTF.

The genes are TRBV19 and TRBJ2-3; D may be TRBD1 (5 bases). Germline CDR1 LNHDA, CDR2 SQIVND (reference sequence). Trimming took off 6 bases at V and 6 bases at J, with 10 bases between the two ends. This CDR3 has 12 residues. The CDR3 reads CASSPNRDTQYF. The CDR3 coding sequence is TGTGCCAGTAGCCCCAACAGGGATACGCAGTATTTT.

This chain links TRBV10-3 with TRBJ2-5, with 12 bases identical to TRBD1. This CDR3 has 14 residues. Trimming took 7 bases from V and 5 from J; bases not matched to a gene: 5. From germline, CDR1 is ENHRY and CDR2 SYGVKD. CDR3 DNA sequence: TGTGCCATCAAGGGGACAGGGGGCGGGGAGACCCAGTACTTC. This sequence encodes CAIKGTGGGETQYF.

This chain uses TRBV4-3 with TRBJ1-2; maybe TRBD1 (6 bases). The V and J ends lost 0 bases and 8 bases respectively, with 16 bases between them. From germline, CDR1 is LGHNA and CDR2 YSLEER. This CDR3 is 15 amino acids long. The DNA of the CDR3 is TGCGCCAGCAGCCAAGAATGGCAGGGGTTCTACGGCTACACCTTC. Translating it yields CASSQEWQGFYGYTF.

The DNA for the CDR3 is TGTGCCAGCAGTTCTCTCTTAGTGGGGGGGCCTCGCGAGCAGTACTTC. This translates into CASSSLLVGGPREQYF. The chain recombines TRBV5-4 with TRBJ2-7; TRBD2 is a possible D gene (7 bases). The V and J ends lost 5 bases and 6 bases respectively, with 24 bases between them. This CDR3 is built from 16 residues. Per germline, CDR1 SGHNT and CDR2 YYREEE (reference sequence).

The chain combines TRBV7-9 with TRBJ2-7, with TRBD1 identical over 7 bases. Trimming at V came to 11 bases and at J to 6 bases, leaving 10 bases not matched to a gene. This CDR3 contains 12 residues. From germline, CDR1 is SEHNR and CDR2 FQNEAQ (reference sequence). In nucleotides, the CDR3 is TGTGCCTCATTCTTAGGGGGCGGCGAGCAGTACTTC. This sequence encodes CASFLGGGEQYF.

The CDR3 reads CASSLGQGPLWPQHF. CDR3 in DNA: TGTGCCAGCAGCTTGGGACAGGGGCCTCTATGGCCCCAGCATTTT. This rearrangement joins TRBV11-2 to TRBJ1-5; TRBD1 aligns across 10 bases. The CDR3 runs to 15 residues. Germline trimming cut 3 bases from V and 9 bases from J; bases unmatched to any gene: 8. CDR1 and CDR2 from the germline V gene are SGHAT and FQNNGV. Filled out from reference TRBV11-2 and TRBJ1-5, the complete variable domain reads EAGVAQSPRYKIIEKRQSVAFWCNPISGHATLYWYQQILGQGPKLLIQFQNNGVVDDSQLPKDRFSAERLKGVDSTLKIQPAKLEDSAVYLCASSLGQGPLWPQHFGDGTRLSIL.

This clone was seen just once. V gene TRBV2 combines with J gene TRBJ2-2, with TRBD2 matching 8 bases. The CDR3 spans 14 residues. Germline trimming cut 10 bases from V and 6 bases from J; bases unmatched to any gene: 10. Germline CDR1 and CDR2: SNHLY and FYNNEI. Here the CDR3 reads CATNLGLVAGELFF. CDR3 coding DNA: TGTGCCACCAATTTGGGACTAGTGGCCGGGGAGCTGTTTTTT.

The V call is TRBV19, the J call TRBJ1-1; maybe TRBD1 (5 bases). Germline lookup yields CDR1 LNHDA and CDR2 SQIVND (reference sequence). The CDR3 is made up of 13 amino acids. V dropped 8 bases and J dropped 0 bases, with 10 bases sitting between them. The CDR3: CASGRTMNTEAFF. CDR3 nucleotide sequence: TGTGCCAGTGGCAGGACAATGAACACTGAAGCTTTCTTT.

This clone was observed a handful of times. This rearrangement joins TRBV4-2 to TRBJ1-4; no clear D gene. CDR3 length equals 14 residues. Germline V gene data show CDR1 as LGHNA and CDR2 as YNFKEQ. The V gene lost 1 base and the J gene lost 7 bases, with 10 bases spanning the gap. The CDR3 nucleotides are TGTGCCAGCAGCCAAGGGCACACCCTTGAAAAACTGTTTTTT. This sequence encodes CASSQGHTLEKLFF.

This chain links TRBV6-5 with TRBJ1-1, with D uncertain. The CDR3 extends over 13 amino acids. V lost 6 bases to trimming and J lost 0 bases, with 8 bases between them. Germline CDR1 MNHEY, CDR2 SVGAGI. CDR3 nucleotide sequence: TGTGCCAGCAGCGGCAGGCTGAACACTGAAGCTTTCTTT. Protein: CASSGRLNTEAFF.

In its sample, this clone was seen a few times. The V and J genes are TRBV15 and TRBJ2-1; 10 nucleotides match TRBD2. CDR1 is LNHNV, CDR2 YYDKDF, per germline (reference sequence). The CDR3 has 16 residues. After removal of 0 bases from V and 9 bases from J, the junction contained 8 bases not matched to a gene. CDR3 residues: CATSRDGSSGRGEQFF. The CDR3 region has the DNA TGTGCCACCAGCAGAGATGGGTCTAGCGGGAGAGGTGAGCAGTTCTTC.

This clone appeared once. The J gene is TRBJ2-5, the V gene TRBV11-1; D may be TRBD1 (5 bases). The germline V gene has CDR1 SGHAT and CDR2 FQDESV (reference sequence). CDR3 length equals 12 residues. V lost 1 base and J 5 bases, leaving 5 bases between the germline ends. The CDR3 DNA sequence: TGTGCCAGCAGCTTAGAGGGGGAGACCCAGTACTTC. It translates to CASSLEGETQYF.

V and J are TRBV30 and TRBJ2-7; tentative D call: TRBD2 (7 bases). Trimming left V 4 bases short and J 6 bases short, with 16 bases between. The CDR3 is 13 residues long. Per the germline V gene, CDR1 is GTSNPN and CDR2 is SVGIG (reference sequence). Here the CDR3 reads CAWTPRGAGEQYF. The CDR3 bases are TGTGCCTGGACCCCCCGGGGGGCGGGCGAGCAGTACTTC.

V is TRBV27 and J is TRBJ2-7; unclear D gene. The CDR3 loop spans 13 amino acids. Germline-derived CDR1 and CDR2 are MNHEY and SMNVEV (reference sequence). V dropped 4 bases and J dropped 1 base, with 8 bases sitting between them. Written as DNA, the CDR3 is TGTGCCAGCAGTTATGGCCTTTCCTACGAGCAGTACTTC. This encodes CASSYGLSYEQYF.

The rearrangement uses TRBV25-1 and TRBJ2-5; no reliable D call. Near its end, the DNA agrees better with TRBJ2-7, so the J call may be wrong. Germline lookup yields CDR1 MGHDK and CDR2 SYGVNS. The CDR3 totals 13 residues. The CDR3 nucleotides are TGTGCCAGCAGTGACAACAGATTCTACGAGCAGTACTTC. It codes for CASSDNRFYEQYF.

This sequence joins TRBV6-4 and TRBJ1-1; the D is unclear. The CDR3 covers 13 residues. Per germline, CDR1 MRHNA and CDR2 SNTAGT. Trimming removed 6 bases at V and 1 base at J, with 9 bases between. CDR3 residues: CASRREGNTEAFF. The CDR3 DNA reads TGTGCCAGCAGGAGGGAGGGGAACACTGAAGCTTTCTTT.

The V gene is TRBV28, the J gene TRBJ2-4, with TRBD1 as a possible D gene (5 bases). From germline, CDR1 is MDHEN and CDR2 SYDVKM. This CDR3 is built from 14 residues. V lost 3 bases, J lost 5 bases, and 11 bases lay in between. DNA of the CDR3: TGTGCCAGCAGTTTCGTCAGGGTTCAAAACATTCAGTACTTC. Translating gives CASSFVRVQNIQYF.

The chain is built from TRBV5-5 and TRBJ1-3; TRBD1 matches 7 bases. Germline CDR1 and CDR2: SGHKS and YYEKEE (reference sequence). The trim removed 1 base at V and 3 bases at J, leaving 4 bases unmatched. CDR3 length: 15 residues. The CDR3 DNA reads TGTGCCAGCAGCTTGTGGACAGGAGGTGGAAACACCATATATTTT. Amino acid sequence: CASSLWTGGGNTIYF.

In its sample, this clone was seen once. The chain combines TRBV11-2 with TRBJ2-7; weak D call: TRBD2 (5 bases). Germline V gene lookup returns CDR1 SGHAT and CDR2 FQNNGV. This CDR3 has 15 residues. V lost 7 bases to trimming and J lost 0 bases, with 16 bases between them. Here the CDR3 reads CASTLTGKASYEQYF. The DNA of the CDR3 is TGTGCCAGCACCCTAACCGGGAAAGCCTCCTACGAGCAGTACTTC. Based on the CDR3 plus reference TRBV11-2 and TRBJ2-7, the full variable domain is EAGVAQSPRYKIIEKRQSVAFWCNPISGHATLYWYQQILGQGPKLLIQFQNNGVVDDSQLPKDRFSAERLKGVDSTLKIQPAKLEDSAVYLCASTLTGKASYEQYFGPGTRLTVT.

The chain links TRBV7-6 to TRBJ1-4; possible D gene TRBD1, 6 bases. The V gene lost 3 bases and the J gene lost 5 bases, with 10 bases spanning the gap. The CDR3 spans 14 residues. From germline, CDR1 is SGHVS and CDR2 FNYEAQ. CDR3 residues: CASSFGGRNEKLFF. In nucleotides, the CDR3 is TGTGCCAGCAGCTTCGGGGGGCGGAATGAAAAACTGTTTTTT.